This is a list of T cell receptor beta chains from one sample in a study of blood T cell repertoires in COVID-19. Libraries were prepared by immunoSEQ multiplex PCR; TCRdb keeps only in-frame clonotypes and omits some of them. Of fewer than 400,000 clones in the sample, over 75% are singletons; the top ten hold less than 2.5%. Sequenced: PBMCs or T cells enriched from blood (not recorded which). These receptors were collected from a young man who had recovered from COVID-19. The CDR3 runs from the conserved cysteine through the conserved F or W. The D gene is left open where the match is weak. Only part of the rows carry a size: once, few, many, or a class if the clone is expanded.

TRBJ1-1 NA TRBV4-2 NA CASSQEQGMNTEAFF TGTGCCAGCAGCCAAGAACAGGGAATGAACACTGAAGCTTTCTTT
TRBJ2-2 NA TRBV9 TRBD2 CASSVSAGGPDTGELFF TGTGCCAGCAGCGTCTCAGCGGGGGGGCCGGACACCGGGGAGCTGTTTTTT
TRBJ1-2 NA TRBV6-2/TRBV6-3 NA CASSRQDNYGYTF TGTGCCAGCAGTAGACAGGATAACTATGGCTACACCTTC
TRBJ1-1 NA TRBV13 NA CASSAITGSWTEAFF TGTGCCAGCAGCGCCATTACAGGGTCTTGGACTGAAGCTTTCTTT
TRBJ1-6 once TRBV6-2/TRBV6-3 TRBD1 CASSYTGQENSPLHF TGTGCCAGCAGTTACACGGGACAGGAAAATTCACCCCTCCACTTT
TRBJ2-5 few TRBV29-1 NA CSVVTSGGETQYF TGCAGCGTTGTTACGTCAGGAGGTGAGACCCAGTACTTC
TRBJ1-1 NA TRBV9 TRBD1 CASSPHRGSDTEAFF TGTGCCAGCAGCCCCCACAGGGGGAGTGACACTGAAGCTTTCTTT
TRBJ2-5 NA TRBV5-1 TRBD1 CASSLNPGQGAAETQYF TGCGCCAGCAGCTTGAATCCGGGACAGGGGGCTGCAGAGACCCAGTACTTC
TRBJ1-2 NA TRBV13 NA CASSLLNYGYTF TGTGCCAGCAGCCTCCTTAACTATGGCTACACCTTC
TRBJ2-3 NA TRBV29-1 NA CSVVGRGTDTQYF TGCAGCGTTGTTGGTCGGGGGACAGATACGCAGTATTTT
TRBJ2-7 NA TRBV6-5 NA CASSRTVSGYEQYF TGTGCCAGCAGCCGGACAGTTTCGGGCTACGAGCAGTACTTC
TRBJ1-2 NA TRBV9 NA CASSVEEGRIYGYTF TGTGCCAGCAGCGTAGAGGAGGGGCGCATCTATGGCTACACCTTC
TRBJ1-5 once TRBV6-7 NA CAPGDTWDNQPQHF TGTGCCCCTGGGGACACTTGGGACAATCAGCCCCAGCATTTT
TRBJ2-3 NA TRBV9 NA CASSVLGGGDTDTQYF TGTGCCAGCAGCGTACTAGGAGGGGGCGACACAGATACGCAGTATTTT
TRBJ1-1 NA TRBV3-1/TRBV3-2 NA CASSQAGREAFF TGTGCCAGCAGCCAAGCAGGGCGTGAAGCTTTCTTT
TRBJ1-3 NA TRBV2 NA CASSDAREAGNTIYF TGTGCCAGCAGTGACGCCAGGGAGGCTGGAAACACCATATATTTT
TRBJ2-1 NA TRBV6-2/TRBV6-3 NA CASSYDLARVHEQFF TGTGCCAGCAGTTACGATTTAGCTCGGGTGCATGAGCAGTTCTTC
TRBJ2-2 NA TRBV29-1 TRBD1 CSVEGTGGPFGELFF TGCAGCGTTGAAGGCACAGGGGGCCCGTTCGGGGAGCTGTTTTTT
TRBJ2-3 NA TRBV27 NA CASSLSWGLRGDTQYF TGTGCCAGCAGTTTGTCGTGGGGACTCAGGGGGGATACGCAGTATTTT
TRBJ2-1 NA TRBV6-6 NA CASSYVLASYNEQFF TGTGCCAGCAGTTACGTCCTAGCCTCCTACAATGAGCAGTTCTTC
TRBJ1-5 NA TRBV5-4 NA CASSLSPGAGQPQHF TGTGCCAGCAGCTTGTCTCCAGGGGCGGGCCAGCCCCAGCATTTT
TRBJ1-6 NA TRBV3-1/TRBV3-2 NA CASSPNGQEDSPLHF TGTGCCAGCAGCCCGAATGGGCAGGAGGATTCACCCCTCCACTTT
TRBJ2-3 NA TRBV5-4 NA CASIQADTQYF TGTGCCAGCATCCAGGCGGATACGCAGTATTTT
TRBJ1-5 NA TRBV15 NA CATSRAGDSNQPQHF TGTGCCACCAGCAGAGCAGGGGATAGCAATCAGCCCCAGCATTTT
TRBJ2-3 NA TRBV24-1 NA CATSGIGISTDTQYF TGTGCCACCAGTGGGATCGGGATTAGCACAGATACGCAGTATTTT
TRBJ2-2 NA TRBV18 TRBD1 CASSPSRQGSGGELFF TGTGCCAGCTCACCATCTCGACAGGGGAGTGGCGGGGAGCTGTTTTTT
TRBJ2-2 NA TRBV7-8 NA CASSPRQSTGELFF TGTGCCAGCAGCCCGCGACAGAGCACCGGGGAGCTGTTTTTT
TRBJ2-6 NA TRBV5-4 TRBD1 CASSSGTASSGANVLTF TGTGCCAGCAGCTCCGGGACAGCGTCCTCTGGGGCCAACGTCCTGACTTTC
TRBJ1-2 NA TRBV29-1 NA CSVEDISGAEGGYTF TGCAGCGTTGAAGATATATCAGGGGCTGAGGGGGGCTACACCTTC
TRBJ2-5 NA TRBV20-1 NA CSASQETQYF TGCAGTGCCAGCCAAGAGACCCAGTACTTC
TRBJ2-1 NA TRBV24-1 TRBD2 CATSDHGAVLAGESSCNNEQFF TGTGCCACCAGTGACCACGGGGCCGTACTAGCGGGGGAGTCGTCATGTAACAATGAGCAGTTCTTC
TRBJ1-5 NA TRBV30 NA CAWSVRGGRGNQPQHF TGTGCCTGGAGTGTACGGGGGGGGAGAGGCAATCAGCCCCAGCATTTT
TRBJ1-1 NA TRBV13 NA CASSLQYTEAFF TGTGCCAGCAGCTTACAGTACACTGAAGCTTTCTTT
TRBJ2-7 few TRBV15 NA CATSRDYTAEQYF TGTGCCACCAGCAGGGACTATACAGCGGAGCAGTACTTC
TRBJ1-5 NA TRBV10-2 NA CASAEGRGNQPQHF TGCGCCAGCGCCGAGGGGAGGGGTAATCAGCCCCAGCATTTT
TRBJ1-2 NA TRBV7-9 NA CASSGSGPYSYTF TGTGCCAGCAGCGGTTCAGGCCCTTATAGCTACACCTTC
TRBJ1-2 NA TRBV24-1 NA CATSDSEDYGYTF TGTGCCACCAGTGATTCTGAGGACTATGGCTACACCTTC
TRBJ2-3 NA TRBV6-1 TRBD1 CASSEVFGQGHTQYF TGTGCCAGCAGTGAAGTTTTTGGACAGGGTCATACGCAGTATTTT
TRBJ2-5 NA TRBV3-1/TRBV3-2 TRBD2 CASSHGGAGGRIGTQYF TGTGCCAGCAGCCACGGCGGGGCGGGGGGGCGAATCGGGACCCAGTACTTC
TRBJ2-2 NA TRBV7-9 NA CASSLQAGYGTGELFF TGTGCCAGCAGCTTACAGGCAGGGTATGGCACCGGGGAGCTGTTTTTT
TRBJ2-2 NA TRBV9 TRBD2 CASSGGSGGTGELFF TGTGCCAGCAGCGGAGGGAGCGGGGGCACCGGGGAGCTGTTTTTT
TRBJ1-5 NA TRBV3-1/TRBV3-2 NA CASSQGAQKPQHF TGTGCCAGCAGCCAAGGGGCCCAGAAGCCCCAGCATTTT
TRBJ2-3 NA TRBV24-1 TRBD1 CATSDLIGTGPPRQPDTQYF TGTGCCACCAGTGATTTGATCGGGACAGGTCCCCCAAGGCAGCCAGATACGCAGTATTTT
TRBJ1-1 NA TRBV4-3 NA CASSQAGKRTEAFF TGCGCCAGCAGCCAAGCGGGGAAGAGGACTGAAGCTTTCTTT
TRBJ2-1 NA TRBV12-5 TRBD2 CASGSGLAGGLNEQFF TGTGCTAGTGGTTCGGGACTAGCGGGGGGGCTGAATGAGCAGTTCTTC
TRBJ1-3 once TRBV25-1 NA CASSEGGGNTIYF TGTGCCAGCAGTGAAGGGGGCGGAAACACCATATATTTT
TRBJ2-1 NA TRBV18 NA CASSPPTGFPSYNEQFF TGTGCCAGCTCACCACCGACAGGTTTTCCCTCCTACAATGAGCAGTTCTTC
TRBJ1-1 NA TRBV7-8 NA CASSLIFGNTEAFF TGTGCCAGCAGCTTAATTTTCGGGAACACTGAAGCTTTCTTT
TRBJ1-1 NA TRBV29-1 NA CSVEDQGLNTEAFF TGCAGCGTTGAAGATCAAGGACTTAACACTGAAGCTTTCTTT
TRBJ1-2 once TRBV10-3 TRBD1 CAISDGTGANYGYTF TGTGCCATCAGTGACGGAACAGGGGCGAACTATGGCTACACCTTC
TRBJ1-1 NA TRBV7-8 NA CASSLSWGADTEAFF TGTGCCAGCAGCTTAAGTTGGGGCGCTGATACTGAAGCTTTCTTT
TRBJ1-5 once TRBV3-1/TRBV3-2 NA CASSQGVSNQPQHF TGTGCCAGCAGCCAAGGCGTGAGCAATCAGCCCCAGCATTTT
TRBJ2-7 NA TRBV7-2 NA CASSQQENSYEQYF TGTGCCAGCAGCCAACAGGAGAACTCCTACGAGCAGTACTTC
TRBJ2-5 NA TRBV4-1 TRBD2 CASSPGLAGETQYF TGCGCCAGCAGCCCCGGACTAGCGGGAGAGACCCAGTACTTC
TRBJ1-4 NA TRBV9 NA CASSARGNRNEKLFF TGTGCCAGCAGCGCCCGGGGGAACAGAAATGAAAAACTGTTTTTT
TRBJ2-1 NA TRBV11-2 TRBD2 CASSWTSGGNEQFF TGTGCCAGCAGCTGGACTAGCGGGGGGAATGAGCAGTTCTTC
TRBJ1-6 NA TRBV19 NA CASSIEAPNSPLHF TGTGCCAGTAGTATCGAAGCCCCTAATTCACCCCTCCACTTT